In this sample, the clone carrying this TCR beta chain turned up once. Its antigen is unknown. At one boundary the junction diverges from the germline segment, which might be a read error. This sample was taken from a study of post-analysis software for immune sequencing data. Study-level background: Clinical courses comprised relapsing-remitting, secondary progressive and progressive-relapsing multiple sclerosis. General observations from the study: Compared with controls, patients had more of five or six TRBV segments, including TRBV5-6, TRBV5-1 and TRBV20-1. People with multiple sclerosis had a significantly lower normalized Chao1 diversity than controls did. The F measure placed samples prepared in the same batch into strongly shared clusters.

Carried by the TCR beta cDNA libraries were unique molecular identifiers. TCRdb processed the PCR reads anew with MiXCR; each CDR3 protein has one entry. The sample has roughly 580,000 distinct CDR3 sequences; 44% are singletons. The CDR3 sequence is 15 residues long. CDR1 and CDR2 from the germline V gene are SGHKS and YYEKEE (reference sequence). The gene calls are TRBV5-5 and TRBJ2-3; D may be TRBD2 (6 bases). Material for sequencing was blood. The clonotype comes from a girl aged 10 to 17 with multiple sclerosis. In nucleotides, the CDR3 is TGTGCCAGCAGCTCGGGGGACGGATCGGGAGATACGCGGTATTTT. It is translated as CASSSGDGSGDTRYF.